The 10 T cell receptor beta chains given below trace back to one sample, sequenced in a study of response to subunit inactivated influenza vaccine. TCRdb processed the RT-PCR reads anew with MiXCR; each CDR3 protein has one entry. The repertoire has approximately 730,000 distinct CDR3 sequences, over 11% of them found once; the top ten carry 6% to 8%. Sequenced here: PBMCs from blood, sampled 14 to 15 days before vaccination. The receptors here all came from a man aged 45-65 years who received an inactivated influenza vaccine.

The V and J genes are TRBV7-2 and TRBJ2-5; D unclear. Trimming cost V 5 bases and J 1 base, with 11 bases left between them. CDR3 length equals 14 residues. CDR1 is SGHTA and CDR2 is FQGNSA in the germline V gene. In DNA, the CDR3 is TGTGCCAGCAGCCTGAGTAGGGTCCAAGAGACCCAGTACTTC. Its translation: CASSLSRVQETQYF.

The CDR3: CASSPQQGPGELFF. The CDR3 nucleotides read TGCGCCAGCAGCCCGCAACAGGGCCCCGGGGAGCTGTTTTTT. The chain employs TRBV4-3 and TRBJ2-2; D possibly corresponds to TRBD1 (6 bases). The CDR3 covers 14 residues. Per germline, CDR1 LGHNA and CDR2 YSLEER. V was pared by 4 bases and J by 6 bases, with 12 bases between.

The J gene is TRBJ1-5, the V gene TRBV6-4; TRBD1 is a possible D gene (6 bases). The CDR3 is made up of 20 amino acids. V shed 0 bases and J shed 0 bases, with 21 bases lying between them. Germline assignment: CDR1 MRHNA and CDR2 SNTAGT. In DNA, the CDR3 is TGTGCCAGCAGTGACTCTGTCAGGACAGTAATTAAGATTAGCAATCAGCCCCAGCATTTT. Translation: CASSDSVRTVIKISNQPQHF.

The chain is built from TRBV10-3 and TRBJ2-2; the match to TRBD1 covers 8 bases. The V gene end was trimmed by 8 bases and the J gene end by 5 bases; junction bases not matched to a gene: 10. Germline loops: CDR1 ENHRY, CDR2 SYGVKD. This CDR3 spans 15 amino acids. The chain's CDR3 is CAISEQGARTGELFF. As DNA, the CDR3 is TGTGCCATCTCGGAGCAGGGGGCGCGAACCGGGGAGCTGTTTTTT.

In the case of this clonotype: A read error is likely here: a far larger clone is one base away. The genes are TRBV5-1 and TRBJ2-7, with unresolved D. The CDR3 length is 13 residues. Per germline, CDR1 SGHRS and CDR2 YFSETQ. CDR3: CASSLGNSCEQYF. The CDR3 DNA reads as TGCGCCAGCAGCTTGGGAAACTCCTGCGAGCAGTACTTC.

This clonotype was picked up a small number of times. The gene calls are TRBV12-3 or TRBV12-4 and TRBJ1-2, with 8 bases that match TRBD1. The CDR3 is made up of 15 amino acids. V trimming: 6 bases; J trimming: 8 bases; junction bases outside the gene matches: 14. CDR3 protein: CASSLFGGQVEGYTF. For the CDR3, the DNA is TGTGCCAGCAGCCTTTTCGGGGGACAGGTGGAGGGCTACACCTTC.

In DNA form, the CDR3 reads TGCGCCAGCAGCCAAGACATGATGGCCCAGCCCCAGCATTTT. This translates into CASSQDMMAQPQHF. This chain links TRBV4-3 with TRBJ1-5; D uncertain. CDR3 length: 14 amino acids. Germline values: CDR1 LGHNA, CDR2 YSLEER. With 0 bases removed from V and 7 bases from J, the gap between germline ends came to 10 bases.

This clonotype was counted a few times. This chain links TRBV4-1 with TRBJ2-7; 10 bases align to TRBD1. The CDR3 length is 15 residues. After removal of 1 base from V and 4 bases from J, the junction contained 4 bases not matched to a gene. The V gene's germline CDR1 is MGHRA and CDR2 YSYEKL. The CDR3 nucleotides read TGCGCCAGCAGCCAAGTTCCGGGACAGGGGTACGAGCAGTACTTC. Translated: CASSQVPGQGYEQYF.

This clonotype was found many times. The chain uses TRBV6-1 and TRBJ2-2, with D maybe TRBD2 (5 bases). V was cut by 6 bases and J by 3 bases, with 17 bases left in between. From germline, CDR1 is MNHNS and CDR2 SASEGT. The CDR3 has 16 amino acids. As DNA, the CDR3 is TGTGCCAGCAGAACCGGGATTTCGATCGACACCGGGGAGCTGTTTTTT. Protein: CASRTGISIDTGELFF.

This clonotype was observed a single time. The chain couples TRBV5-1 to TRBJ2-1; D ambiguous. Germline CDR1 SGHRS, CDR2 YFSETQ. Trimming removed 1 base from V and 5 bases from J, with 7 bases in between. The CDR3 consists of 13 residues. The CDR3 nucleotides read TGCGCCAGCAGCTTGCCAGTTAACAATGAGCAGTTCTTC. Translating gives CASSLPVNNEQFF.